The rows below give T cell receptor beta chains drawn from one sample of a study of shared clonotypes between healthy human individuals. Clones were read by immunoSEQ multiplex PCR, and TCRdb kept only the in-frame ones, dropping some. This table has roughly 170,000 clones, 60% to 75% appearing once. Material for sequencing was memory CD4+ T cells sorted from blood. These receptors were collected from a man in his thirties or forties in good health. Both conserved end residues are part of each CDR3. A D gene is named only where the DNA matches it firmly. Some rows mark clone size as missing; the rest say once, few, many or name a class of expanded clone.

V: TRBV28
size: -
D: -
J: TRBJ1-5
DNA: TGTGCCAGCAGTTTATATGACAACTCTCAGCCCCAGCATTTT
CDR3: CASSLYDNSQPQHF

V: TRBV28
size: few
D: -
J: TRBJ2-1
DNA: TGTGCCAGCAGTTTCGACTCGAGGAGCTCCTACAATGAGCAGTTCTTC
CDR3: CASSFDSRSSYNEQFF

V: TRBV18
size: -
D: -
J: TRBJ1-4
DNA: TGTGCCAGCTCACCCTCACAGTCTAATGAAAAACTGTTTTTT
CDR3: CASSPSQSNEKLFF

V: TRBV5-1
size: once
D: -
J: TRBJ2-1
DNA: TGCGCCAGCAGCTTGTCAATCCTCAATGAGCAGTTCTTC
CDR3: CASSLSILNEQFF

V: TRBV28
size: -
D: -
J: TRBJ1-1
DNA: TGTGCCAGCAGCGAGGGTAACACTGAAGCTTTCTTT
CDR3: CASSEGNTEAFF

V: TRBV29-1
size: -
D: -
J: TRBJ1-2
DNA: TGCAGCGTTGATAGGGGGGCGCACACTGGCTACACCTTC
CDR3: CSVDRGAHTGYTF

V: TRBV7-9
size: -
D: TRBD2
J: TRBJ2-1
DNA: TGTGCCAGCAGCTTATCTTTAGCGGGCTCCTACAATGAGCAGTTCTTC
CDR3: CASSLSLAGSYNEQFF

V: TRBV28
size: -
D: -
J: TRBJ1-5
DNA: TGTGCCAGCAGGGACCTCAGAGATCAGCCCCAGCATTTT
CDR3: CASRDLRDQPQHF

V: TRBV9
size: -
D: -
J: TRBJ2-2
DNA: TGTGCCAGCAGCGTTCAACAGGGGAACACCGGGGAGCTGTTTTTT
CDR3: CASSVQQGNTGELFF

V: TRBV11-2
size: -
D: -
J: TRBJ2-2
DNA: TGTGCCAGCAGCCGGCAGACCGCGAACACCGGGGAGCTGTTTTTT
CDR3: CASSRQTANTGELFF

V: TRBV27
size: -
D: TRBD1
J: TRBJ2-1
DNA: TGTGCCAGCAGTTTATACAGGGGTTCCTACAATGAGCAGTTCTTC
CDR3: CASSLYRGSYNEQFF

V: TRBV2
size: few
D: TRBD2
J: TRBJ2-1
DNA: TGTGCCAGCAGTGACGAGGGGACTAGCGGGAGGGTGTACAATGAGCAGTTCTTC
CDR3: CASSDEGTSGRVYNEQFF

V: TRBV11-2
size: -
D: -
J: TRBJ2-5
DNA: TGTGCCAGCAGCTTGAGGGAGACCCAGTACTTC
CDR3: CASSLRETQYF

V: TRBV5-4
size: -
D: TRBD2
J: TRBJ2-7
DNA: TGTGCCAGCAGCTTTAAGGCGGGAGCTCCCTACGAGCAGTACTTC
CDR3: CASSFKAGAPYEQYF

V: TRBV19
size: -
D: TRBD1
J: TRBJ2-7
DNA: TGTGCCAGTATGGGGACAGGGAACGTTTACGAGCAGTACTTC
CDR3: CASMGTGNVYEQYF

V: TRBV18
size: many
D: TRBD2
J: TRBJ2-1
DNA: TGTGCCAGCTCACCATACACTAGCGCCTACAATGAGCAGTTCTTC
CDR3: CASSPYTSAYNEQFF

V: TRBV16
size: -
D: TRBD2
J: TRBJ2-1
DNA: TGTGCCAGCAGCCAATCAACTAGCGGAGCAAATGAGCAGTTCTTC
CDR3: CASSQSTSGANEQFF

V: TRBV2
size: -
D: TRBD2
J: TRBJ2-7
DNA: TGTGCCAGCAATCCCCTAGCGGGAGATAAGCAGTACTTC
CDR3: CASNPLAGDKQYF

V: TRBV5-1
size: -
D: -
J: TRBJ2-2
DNA: TGCGCCAGCAGCGCAGGGATTCTTCGATTCGCGAACACCGGGGAGCTGTTTTTT
CDR3: CASSAGILRFANTGELFF

V: TRBV28
size: -
D: TRBD1
J: TRBJ2-3
DNA: TGTGCCAGCAGCCACGACAGGGGACCAGATACGCAGTATTTT
CDR3: CASSHDRGPDTQYF

V: TRBV2
size: once
D: -
J: TRBJ2-1
DNA: TGTGCCAGCGCTATGCCTAGCGCCGGAGACGTAAATGAGCAGTTCTTC
CDR3: CASAMPSAGDVNEQFF

V: TRBV13
size: -
D: -
J: TRBJ2-7
DNA: TGTGCCAGCAGCTTATCTTATGCCGCCTACGAGCAGTACTTC
CDR3: CASSLSYAAYEQYF

V: TRBV7-9
size: -
D: -
J: TRBJ1-4
DNA: TGTGCCAGCGGACCCGACTGGGGACGAAAACTGTTTTTT
CDR3: CASGPDWGRKLFF

V: TRBV5-5
size: few
D: -
J: TRBJ1-5
DNA: TGTGCCAGCAGCTTACAGGATAGCAATCAGCCCCAGCATTTT
CDR3: CASSLQDSNQPQHF

V: TRBV7-3
size: few
D: TRBD2
J: TRBJ2-5
DNA: TGTGCCAGCAGCCCGCTAGCGGGAAGGGCAGAGACCCAGTACTTC
CDR3: CASSPLAGRAETQYF

V: TRBV7-9
size: -
D: TRBD1
J: TRBJ2-7
DNA: TGTGCCAGCAGCCCCCAATTCGGGTGGGTCACAGGGGCCGAGCAGTACTTC
CDR3: CASSPQFGWVTGAEQYF

V: TRBV30
size: -
D: TRBD1
J: TRBJ2-1
DNA: TGTGCCTGGAGTAACGGACAGGGGGTGTGGAATGAGCAGTTCTTC
CDR3: CAWSNGQGVWNEQFF

V: TRBV9
size: -
D: TRBD1
J: TRBJ1-2
DNA: TGTGCCAGCAGCGTAGTAACGGGACAGGGTTTAGTCTACACCTTC
CDR3: CASSVVTGQGLVYTF

V: TRBV5-1
size: -
D: TRBD1
J: TRBJ2-5
DNA: TGCGCCAGCAGCTCCGGGACAGGGGGGGAGACCCAGTACTTC
CDR3: CASSSGTGGETQYF

V: TRBV10-3
size: -
D: TRBD1
J: TRBJ2-1
DNA: TGTGCCATCCGTCCCCTTACTAAGCGGGACAGGGACAATGAGCAGTTCTTC
CDR3: CAIRPLTKRDRDNEQFF

V: TRBV5-1
size: many
D: TRBD1
J: TRBJ2-7
DNA: TGCGCCAGCAGCCCCGGGACAGGGTGGGAGCACGAGCAGTACTTC
CDR3: CASSPGTGWEHEQYF

V: TRBV7-9
size: once
D: TRBD2
J: TRBJ2-5
DNA: TGTGCCAGCAGCTTAGTTATGGCGGGGGAGGGAGAGACCCAGTACTTC
CDR3: CASSLVMAGEGETQYF

V: TRBV18
size: -
D: -
J: TRBJ2-7
DNA: TGTGCCAGCTCACCAGCAGCGGACTACGAGCAGTACTTC
CDR3: CASSPAADYEQYF

V: TRBV4-3
size: -
D: -
J: TRBJ2-3
DNA: TGCGCCAGCAGCCAAGCAGGGGAGGGCAGAGATACGCAGTATTTT
CDR3: CASSQAGEGRDTQYF

V: TRBV27
size: -
D: -
J: TRBJ2-5
DNA: TGTGCCAGCAGTGCGCAGGGGACTAAAAGGGAGTACTTC
CDR3: CASSAQGTKREYF

V: TRBV5-1
size: once
D: -
J: TRBJ2-7
DNA: TGCGCCAGCAGCCATGTGGGTACCGAGCAGTACTTC
CDR3: CASSHVGTEQYF

V: TRBV18
size: -
D: TRBD1
J: TRBJ2-7
DNA: TGTGCCAGCTCACTTGGGACAGGGGGCGCCGAGCAGTACTTC
CDR3: CASSLGTGGAEQYF

V: TRBV12-5
size: many
D: -
J: TRBJ1-2
DNA: TGTGCTAGTGCTCCGACCCCCCGAGGTGGCTACACCTTC
CDR3: CASAPTPRGGYTF